What follows describes a single T cell receptor beta chain. The target of this receptor is not known. Base qualities are not at hand, and no much larger clone is one base apart. Samples from volunteer blood donors who had recovered from COVID-19 were contributed by a second Seattle source. Collaborating institutions collected whole blood in K2EDTA tubes following their own protocols. For TCRbeta analysis, collaborator samples were shipped as frozen whole blood, as isolated PBMCs, or as DNA extracted from either sample type. TCRbeta CDR3 regions were amplified from genomic DNA using the immunoSEQ Assay, a bias-controlled multiplex PCR. The authors processed their data as follows. The number of nucleated cells in each sample was estimated by amplification of reference gene primers within the assay. Sequence reads were collapsed and filtered to measure the absolute abundance of every unique TCRbeta CDR3 rearrangement. For each sample, productive Simpson clonality was calculated as the square root of Simpson's diversity index across productive rearrangements. The immuneACCESS repertoire file appears here via TCRdb, limited to in-frame rearrangements. These files lack a portion of the clones; in checked studies, under half of the deficit traces to unresolved V genes, and the cause of the others is not known. V and J calls and clone size are copied from that table; D and trimming were computed from the DNA. The sample data list around 260,000 clones, and over 70% of these were observed just once. About 1.6% of the sample goes to the ten largest clones.

This record comes from a study of blood T cell repertoires in COVID-19 (TCRdb year 2020). Background for the entire study: Samples from collaborators originated in the United States, Italy and Spain and spanned both the acute and convalescent phases of COVID-19. HLA class I and class II types, where available, came from metadata supplied by the sample provider rather than from assay-based typing. The prospective study material was composed of cDNA or gDNA derived from T cells, B-cell-depleted T cells, or PBMCs. The repertoires were released in a freely available public database meant as a resource for research on the immune response to SARS-CoV-2. The samples were drawn from the first 160 participants of the ongoing ImmuneRACE study and from under 1,500 subjects provided by 6 global collaborators. Subjects who had been exposed to COVID-19, were actively infected with it, or had recovered from it provided the deeply sampled blood TCRbeta repertoires that made up the dataset. A de-identified subject ID, COVID-19 status, age in years and sex were almost always included in the sample metadata.

V is clipped by 8 bases and J by 12 bases, and the sequence between their germline boundaries is 16 bases long. CDR1 and CDR2, looked up from the germline V gene (reference sequence), are SEHNR and FQNEAQ. Spanning cysteine to phenylalanine, the CDR3 consists of 11 amino acids. Left in the record is the CDR3 DNA by itself, 33 bases read in frame from the first base. What the authors observed across the whole study: The amount of clinical and demographic metadata varied by source and participant and was provided uncurated.

The sample comprised peripheral blood. The origin of this receptor is a woman between 40 and 55 years old who had recovered from COVID-19. This sequence uses TRBV7-9 and TRBJ1-1, with no confidently assigned D gene. At the DNA level, the sequence is TGTGCCAGCCCCGACCCCGACTTGTCTTTCTTT. It translates as CASPDPDLSFF. Reference TRBV7-9 and TRBJ1-1 genes cover what lies past the CDR3, so the full variable domain is DTGVSQNPRHKITKRGQNVTFRCDPISEHNRLYWYRQTLGQGPEFLTYFQNEAQLEKSRLLSDRFSAERPKGSFSTLEIQRTEQGDSAMYLCASPDPDLSFFGQGTRLTVV.